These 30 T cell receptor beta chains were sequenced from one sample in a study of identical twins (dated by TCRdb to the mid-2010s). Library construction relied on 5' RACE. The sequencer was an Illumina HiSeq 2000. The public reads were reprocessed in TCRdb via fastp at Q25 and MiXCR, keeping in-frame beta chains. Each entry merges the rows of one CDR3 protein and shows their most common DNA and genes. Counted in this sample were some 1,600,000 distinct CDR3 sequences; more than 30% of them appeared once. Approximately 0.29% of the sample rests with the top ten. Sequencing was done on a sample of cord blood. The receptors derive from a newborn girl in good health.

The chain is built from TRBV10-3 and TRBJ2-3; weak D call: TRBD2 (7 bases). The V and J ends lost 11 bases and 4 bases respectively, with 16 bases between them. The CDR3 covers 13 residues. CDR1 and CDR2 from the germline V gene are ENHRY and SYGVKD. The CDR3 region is CAAKGGDPDTQYF. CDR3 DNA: TGTGCCGCAAAGGGGGGGGACCCAGATACGCAGTATTTT.

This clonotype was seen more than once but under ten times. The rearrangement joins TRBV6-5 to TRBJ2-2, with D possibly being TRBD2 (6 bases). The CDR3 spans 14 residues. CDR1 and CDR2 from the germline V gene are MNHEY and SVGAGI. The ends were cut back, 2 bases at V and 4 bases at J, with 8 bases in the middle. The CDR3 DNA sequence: TGTGCCAGCAGTTACCTGGGGGGCACCGGGGAGCTGTTTTTT. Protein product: CASSYLGGTGELFF.

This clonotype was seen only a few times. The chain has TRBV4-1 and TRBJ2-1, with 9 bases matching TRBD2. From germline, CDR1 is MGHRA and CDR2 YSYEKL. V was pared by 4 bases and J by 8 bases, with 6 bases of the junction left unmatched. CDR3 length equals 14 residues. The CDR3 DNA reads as TGCGCCAGCAGCCGTAGCGGGGGAGTCGATGAGCAGTTCTTC. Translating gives CASSRSGGVDEQFF.

In DNA form, the CDR3 reads TGTGCCAGCAGCTTAGGAGTCAGGGGACAGGGGGGCCGCGAGCAGTACTTC. This gives the protein CASSLGVRGQGGREQYF. The J gene is TRBJ2-5, the V gene TRBV7-6; 11 bases line up with TRBD1. The J call may be faulty, since TRBJ2-7 better matches the DNA end. The CDR3 is made up of 17 amino acids. Germline V gene lookup returns CDR1 SGHVS and CDR2 FNYEAQ.

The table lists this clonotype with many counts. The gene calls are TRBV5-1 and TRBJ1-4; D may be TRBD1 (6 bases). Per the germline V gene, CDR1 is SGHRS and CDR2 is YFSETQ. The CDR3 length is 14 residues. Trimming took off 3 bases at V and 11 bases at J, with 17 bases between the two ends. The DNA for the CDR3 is TGCGCCAGCAGCTGGACAGTGGGAAGGGAGAAACTGTTTTTT. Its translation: CASSWTVGREKLFF.

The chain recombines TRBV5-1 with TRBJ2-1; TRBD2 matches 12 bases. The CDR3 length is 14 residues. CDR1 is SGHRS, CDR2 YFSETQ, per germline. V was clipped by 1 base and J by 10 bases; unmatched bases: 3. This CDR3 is CASSLTSGGREQFF. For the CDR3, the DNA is TGCGCCAGCAGCTTGACTAGCGGGGGGCGGGAGCAGTTCTTC. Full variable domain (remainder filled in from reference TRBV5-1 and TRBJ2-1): KAGVTQTPRYLIKTRGQQVTLSCSPISGHRSVSWYQQTPGQGLQFLFEYFSETQRNKGNFPGRFSGRQFSNSRSEMNVSTLELGDSALYLCASSLTSGGREQFFGPGTRLTVL.

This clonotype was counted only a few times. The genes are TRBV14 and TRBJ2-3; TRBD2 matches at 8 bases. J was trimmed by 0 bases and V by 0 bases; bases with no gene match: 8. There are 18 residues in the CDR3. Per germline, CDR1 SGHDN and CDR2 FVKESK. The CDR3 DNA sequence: TGTGCCAGCAGCCAAGATGGTGTCGGGGGGGCTAGCACAGATACGCAGTATTTT. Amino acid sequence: CASSQDGVGGASTDTQYF.

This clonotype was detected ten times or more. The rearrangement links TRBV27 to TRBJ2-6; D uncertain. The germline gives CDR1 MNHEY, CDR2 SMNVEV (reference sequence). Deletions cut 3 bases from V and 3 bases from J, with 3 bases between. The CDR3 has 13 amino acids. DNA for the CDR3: TGTGCCAGCAGTTTCGGTGGGGCCAACGTCCTGACTTTC. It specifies CASSFGGANVLTF.

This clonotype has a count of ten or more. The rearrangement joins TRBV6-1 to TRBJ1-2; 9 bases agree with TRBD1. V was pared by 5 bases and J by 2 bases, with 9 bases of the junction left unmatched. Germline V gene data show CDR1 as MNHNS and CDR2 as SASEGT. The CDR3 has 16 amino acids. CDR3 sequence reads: CASSPPFGTGNYGYTF. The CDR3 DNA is TGTGCCAGCAGTCCGCCCTTCGGGACAGGGAACTATGGCTACACCTTC.

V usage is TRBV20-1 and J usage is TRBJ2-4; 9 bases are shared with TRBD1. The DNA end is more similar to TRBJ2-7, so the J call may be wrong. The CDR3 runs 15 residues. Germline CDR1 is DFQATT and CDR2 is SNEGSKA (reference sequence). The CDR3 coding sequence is TGCAGTACTGAATCGGGACAGGGCCATTCCTACGAGCAGTACTTC. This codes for CSTESGQGHSYEQYF.

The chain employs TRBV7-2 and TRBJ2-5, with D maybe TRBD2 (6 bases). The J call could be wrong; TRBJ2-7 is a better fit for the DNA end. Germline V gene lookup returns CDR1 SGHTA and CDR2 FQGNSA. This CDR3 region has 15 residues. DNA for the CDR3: TGTGCCAGCAGCTTAGGGCTAGCGCCCGACTACGAGCAGTACTTC. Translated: CASSLGLAPDYEQYF.

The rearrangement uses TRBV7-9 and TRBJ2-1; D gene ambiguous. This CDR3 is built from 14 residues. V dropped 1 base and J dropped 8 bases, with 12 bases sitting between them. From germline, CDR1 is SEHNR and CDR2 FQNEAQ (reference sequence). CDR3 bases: TGTGCCAGCAGCTTAGATTACAGCAGGTATGAGCAGTTCTTC. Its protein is CASSLDYSRYEQFF. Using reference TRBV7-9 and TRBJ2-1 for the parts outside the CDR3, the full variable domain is DTGVSQNPRHKITKRGQNVTFRCDPISEHNRLYWYRQTLGQGPEFLTYFQNEAQLEKSRLLSDRFSAERPKGSFSTLEIQRTEQGDSAMYLCASSLDYSRYEQFFGPGTRLTVL.

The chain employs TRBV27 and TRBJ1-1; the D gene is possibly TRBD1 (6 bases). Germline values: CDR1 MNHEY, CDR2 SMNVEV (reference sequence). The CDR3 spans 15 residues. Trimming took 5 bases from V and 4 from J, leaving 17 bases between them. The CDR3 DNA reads TGTGCCAGCAGTCCGGAACAGGGTGGGGTCACTGAAGCTTTCTTT. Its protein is CASSPEQGGVTEAFF.

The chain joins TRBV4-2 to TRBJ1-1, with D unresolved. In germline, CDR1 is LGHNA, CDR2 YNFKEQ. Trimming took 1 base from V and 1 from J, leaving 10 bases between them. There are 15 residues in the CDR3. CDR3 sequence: CASSQVGSGNTEAFF. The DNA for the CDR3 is TGTGCCAGCAGCCAAGTAGGGTCCGGGAACACTGAAGCTTTCTTT.

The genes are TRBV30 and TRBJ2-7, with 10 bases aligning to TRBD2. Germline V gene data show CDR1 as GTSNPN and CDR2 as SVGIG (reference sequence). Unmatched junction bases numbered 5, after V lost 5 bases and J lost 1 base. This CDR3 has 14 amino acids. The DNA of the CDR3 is TGTGCCTGGGCCCTAGCGGGGGTGTCCTACGAGCAGTACTTC. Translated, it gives CAWALAGVSYEQYF. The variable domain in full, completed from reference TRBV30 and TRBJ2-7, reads SQTIHQWPATLVQPVGSPLSLECTVEGTSNPNLYWYRQAAGRGLQLLFYSVGIGQISSEVPQNLSASRPQDRQFILSSKKLLLSDSGFYLCAWALAGVSYEQYFGPGTRLTVT.

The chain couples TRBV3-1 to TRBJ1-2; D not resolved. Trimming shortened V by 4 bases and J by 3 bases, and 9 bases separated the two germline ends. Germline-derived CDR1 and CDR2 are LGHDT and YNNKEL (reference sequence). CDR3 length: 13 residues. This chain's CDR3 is CASSLFGHYGYTF. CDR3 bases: TGTGCCAGCAGCCTTTTTGGACACTATGGCTACACCTTC.

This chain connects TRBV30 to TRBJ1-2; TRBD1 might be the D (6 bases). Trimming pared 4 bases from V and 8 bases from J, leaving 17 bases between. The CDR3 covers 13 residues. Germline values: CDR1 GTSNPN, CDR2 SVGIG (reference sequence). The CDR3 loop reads CAWNSATGKGYTF. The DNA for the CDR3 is TGTGCCTGGAACTCCGCTACAGGGAAGGGCTACACCTTC.

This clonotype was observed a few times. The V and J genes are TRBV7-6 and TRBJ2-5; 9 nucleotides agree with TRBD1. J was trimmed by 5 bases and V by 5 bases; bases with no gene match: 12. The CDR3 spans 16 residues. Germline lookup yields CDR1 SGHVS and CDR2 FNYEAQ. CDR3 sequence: CASSDYPRQGGETQYF. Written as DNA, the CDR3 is TGTGCCAGCAGCGACTATCCCCGACAGGGGGGGGAGACCCAGTACTTC.

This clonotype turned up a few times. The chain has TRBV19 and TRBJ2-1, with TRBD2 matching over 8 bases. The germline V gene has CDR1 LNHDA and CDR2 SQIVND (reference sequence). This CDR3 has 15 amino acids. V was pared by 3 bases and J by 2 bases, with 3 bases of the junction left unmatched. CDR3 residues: CASSIGGGTYNEQFF. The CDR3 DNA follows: TGTGCCAGTAGTATTGGCGGGGGGACCTACAATGAGCAGTTCTTC.

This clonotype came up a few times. The CDR3 coding sequence is TGTGCCAGCAGTGGATTAGCGGGAGCCCACTACGAGCAGTACTTC. This codes for CASSGLAGAHYEQYF. This chain links TRBV28 with TRBJ2-7, with 9 bases matching TRBD2. J was trimmed by 3 bases and V by 5 bases; bases with no gene match: 8. The CDR3 is 15 amino acids. Germline CDR1 reads MDHEN; CDR2 reads SYDVKM.

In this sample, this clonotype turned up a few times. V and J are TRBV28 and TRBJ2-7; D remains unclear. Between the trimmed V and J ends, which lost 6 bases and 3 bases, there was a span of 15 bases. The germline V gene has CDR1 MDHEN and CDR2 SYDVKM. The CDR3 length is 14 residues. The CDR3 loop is CASSPDSPNYEQYF. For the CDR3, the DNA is TGTGCCAGCAGCCCCGATTCCCCCAACTACGAGCAGTACTTC.

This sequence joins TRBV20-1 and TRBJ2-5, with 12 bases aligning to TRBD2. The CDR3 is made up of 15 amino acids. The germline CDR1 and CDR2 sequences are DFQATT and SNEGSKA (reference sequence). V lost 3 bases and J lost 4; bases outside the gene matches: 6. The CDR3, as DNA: TGCAGTGCTAGGACTAGCGGGGGAATGGGAGAGACCCAGTACTTC. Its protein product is CSARTSGGMGETQYF.

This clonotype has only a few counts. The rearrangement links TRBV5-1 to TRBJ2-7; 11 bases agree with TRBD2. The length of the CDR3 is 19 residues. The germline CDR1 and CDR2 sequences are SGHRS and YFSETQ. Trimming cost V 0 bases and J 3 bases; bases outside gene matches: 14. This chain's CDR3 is CASSLGQGWTSGRHYEQYF. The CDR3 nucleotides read TGCGCCAGCAGCTTGGGACAGGGGTGGACTAGCGGGCGACACTACGAGCAGTACTTC.

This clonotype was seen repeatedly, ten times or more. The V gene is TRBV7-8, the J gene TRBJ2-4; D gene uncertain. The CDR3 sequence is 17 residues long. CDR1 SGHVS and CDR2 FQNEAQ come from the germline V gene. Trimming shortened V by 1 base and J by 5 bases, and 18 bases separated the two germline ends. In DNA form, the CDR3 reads TGTGCCAGCAGCTTAGAGTCGAAGATAGGGCCCCAAAACATTCAGTACTTC. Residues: CASSLESKIGPQNIQYF.

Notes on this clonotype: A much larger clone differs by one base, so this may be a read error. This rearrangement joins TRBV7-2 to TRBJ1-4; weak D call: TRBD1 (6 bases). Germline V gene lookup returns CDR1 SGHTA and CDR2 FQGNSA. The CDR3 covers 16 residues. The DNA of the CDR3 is TGTGCCAGCAGCTTAGCTCGGACAGCAACTAATGAACAACTGTTTTTT. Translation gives CASSLARTATNEQLFF.

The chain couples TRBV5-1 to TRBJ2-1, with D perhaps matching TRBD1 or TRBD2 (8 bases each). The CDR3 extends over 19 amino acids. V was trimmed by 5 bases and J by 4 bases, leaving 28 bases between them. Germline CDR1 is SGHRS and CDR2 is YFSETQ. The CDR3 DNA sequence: TGCGCCAGCAGACCGGCGACAGGGGCCGGGACTAGACTGTACAATGAGCAGTTCTTC. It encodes CASRPATGAGTRLYNEQFF.

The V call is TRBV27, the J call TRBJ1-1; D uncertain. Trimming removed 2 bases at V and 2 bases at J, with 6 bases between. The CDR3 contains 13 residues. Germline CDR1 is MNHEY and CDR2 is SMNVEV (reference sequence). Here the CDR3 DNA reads TGTGCCAGCAGTTTAAGGTTTAACACTGAAGCTTTCTTT. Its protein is CASSLRFNTEAFF.

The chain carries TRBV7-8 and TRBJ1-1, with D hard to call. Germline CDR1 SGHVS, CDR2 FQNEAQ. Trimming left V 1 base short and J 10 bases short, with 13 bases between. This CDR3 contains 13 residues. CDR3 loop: CASSLVEGSGAFF. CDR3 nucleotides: TGTGCCAGCAGCTTAGTAGAGGGTTCGGGAGCTTTCTTT.

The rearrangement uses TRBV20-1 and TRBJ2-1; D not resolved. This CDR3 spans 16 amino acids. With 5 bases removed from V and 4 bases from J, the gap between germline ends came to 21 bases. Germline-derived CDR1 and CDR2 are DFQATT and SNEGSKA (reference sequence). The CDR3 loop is CSAGSALVTSYNEQFF. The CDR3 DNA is TGCAGTGCTGGATCGGCGCTAGTAACCTCTTACAATGAGCAGTTCTTC.

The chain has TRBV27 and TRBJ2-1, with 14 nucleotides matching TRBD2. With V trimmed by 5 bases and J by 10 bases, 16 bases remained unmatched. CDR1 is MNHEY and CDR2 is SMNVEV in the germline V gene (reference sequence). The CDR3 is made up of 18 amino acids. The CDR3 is CASSRLGLAGAVPNEQFF. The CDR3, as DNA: TGTGCCAGCAGTCGACTGGGACTAGCGGGAGCAGTTCCCAACGAGCAGTTCTTC.